These 18 T cell receptor beta chains originate from one sample sequenced in a study of blood T cell repertoires in COVID-19. Some clones are missing from TCRdb's copy, which holds only in-frame ones; the method was immunoSEQ multiplex PCR. The sample has some 90,000 clones; about 70% are singletons. Sequencing used peripheral blood. The receptors come from a woman aged 60-70 years in a cohort sampled during active or convalescent COVID-19.

This chain connects TRBV5-1 to TRBJ1-3; 7 bases agree with TRBD1. Germline CDR1 SGHRS, CDR2 YFSETQ. CDR3 length: 16 amino acids. The V segment lost 2 bases and the J segment 3 bases; nucleotides outside the gene matches: 8. In DNA, the CDR3 is TGCGCCAGCAGCTTCGAGACAGGGACCCTTGGAAACACCATATATTTT. Its translation: CASSFETGTLGNTIYF.

This clone appeared a few times. This chain joins TRBV6-6 and TRBJ1-6; TRBD1 is a possible D gene (6 bases). This CDR3 region has 12 residues. The germline CDR1 and CDR2 sequences are MNHNY and SVGAGI (reference sequence). Trimming took off 6 bases at V and 9 bases at J, with 9 bases between the two ends. CDR3 sequence: CASSQDSSPLHF. The DNA of the CDR3 is TGTGCCAGCAGCCAGGACAGTTCACCCCTCCACTTT.

V gene TRBV10-3 combines with J gene TRBJ2-7, with 8 bases lining up with TRBD1. The CDR3 covers 13 residues. With V trimmed by 4 bases and J by 6 bases, 5 bases remained unmatched. Germline CDR1 is ENHRY and CDR2 is SYGVKD. This CDR3 reads CAISGTGPTEQYF. In DNA, the CDR3 is TGTGCCATCAGTGGGACAGGGCCTACCGAGCAGTACTTC.

The genes are TRBV11-2 and TRBJ2-5; TRBD2 matches 12 bases. The germline V gene has CDR1 SGHAT and CDR2 FQNNGV. V was pared by 0 bases and J by 2 bases, with 4 bases of the junction left unmatched. The CDR3 runs 17 residues. The DNA for the CDR3 is TGTGCCAGCAGCTTAGAGGGTCTAGCGGGGGGGCAAGAGACCCAGTACTTC. It yields the protein CASSLEGLAGGQETQYF. Combining the CDR3 with reference TRBV11-2 and TRBJ2-5 gives the whole variable domain EAGVAQSPRYKIIEKRQSVAFWCNPISGHATLYWYQQILGQGPKLLIQFQNNGVVDDSQLPKDRFSAERLKGVDSTLKIQPAKLEDSAVYLCASSLEGLAGGQETQYFGPGTRLLVL.

V gene TRBV5-1 combines with J gene TRBJ2-1; the match to TRBD1 covers 7 bases. The germline CDR1 and CDR2 sequences are SGHRS and YFSETQ. Losses at the gene ends were 4 bases for V and 1 base for J; bases not matched to a gene: 5. The CDR3 is 15 residues long. The CDR3 DNA reads TGCGCCAGCAGCCCAAAGGGACAGTCCTACAATGAGCAGTTCTTC. Translated: CASSPKGQSYNEQFF.

V and J are TRBV30 and TRBJ1-5; 8 bases line up with TRBD1. Germline V CDR1 and CDR2: GTSNPN, SVGIG (reference sequence). The CDR3 is 15 amino acids. V lost 0 bases and J lost 2; bases outside the gene matches: 3. The CDR3 region has the DNA TGTGCCTGGAGTGTACAGGGGGGTGGCAATCAGCCCCAGCATTTT. It translates to CAWSVQGGGNQPQHF.

The rearrangement uses TRBV7-2 and TRBJ1-4; 7 bases map to TRBD1. V lost 3 bases, J lost 3 bases, and 4 bases stayed unmatched. From germline, CDR1 is SGHTA and CDR2 FQGNSA. This CDR3 region has 15 residues. CDR3 DNA sequence: TGTGCCAGCAGCTTGCCGACAGGGTCTAATGAAAAACTGTTTTTT. It specifies CASSLPTGSNEKLFF. The whole variable domain, filled in from reference TRBV7-2 and TRBJ1-4, reads GAGVSQSPSNKVTEKGKDVELRCDPISGHTALYWYRQSLGQGLEFLIYFQGNSAPDKSGLPSDRFSAERTGGSVSTLTIQRTQQEDSAVYLCASSLPTGSNEKLFFGSGTQLSVL.

This clone was seen just once. The V and J genes are TRBV6-5 and TRBJ1-1; TRBD1 matches at 7 bases. Per the germline V gene, CDR1 is MNHEY and CDR2 is SVGAGI. The CDR3 totals 15 residues. Trimming at V came to 5 bases and at J to 2 bases, leaving 8 bases not matched to a gene. The CDR3 sequence is CASSPIDRVNTEAFF. In nucleotides, the CDR3 is TGTGCCAGCAGTCCGATCGACAGGGTTAACACTGAAGCTTTCTTT.

This clone was detected once. The V and J genes are TRBV5-1 and TRBJ1-5; TRBD1 matches at 11 bases. CDR1 is SGHRS, CDR2 YFSETQ, per germline. V was pared by 0 bases and J by 3 bases, with 2 bases of the junction left unmatched. CDR3 size: 16 residues. CDR3 sequence reads: CASSLDGQGANQPQHF. CDR3 sequence (DNA): TGCGCCAGCAGCTTGGACGGACAGGGGGCCAATCAGCCCCAGCATTTT.

The chain employs TRBV27 and TRBJ1-2, with 7 bases lining up with TRBD1. V shed 10 bases, J shed 4 bases, and the junction held 9 bases outside the gene matches. Germline V gene data show CDR1 as MNHEY and CDR2 as SMNVEV (reference sequence). This CDR3 spans 13 amino acids. The CDR3 coding sequence is TGTGCCAACCTCTTCCGGGACAGCTATGGCTACACCTTC. It translates to CANLFRDSYGYTF.

CDR3 in amino acids: CASSFGFGQGTYPPEAFF. The CDR3 DNA is TGTGCCAGCAGCTTTGGGTTTGGGCAGGGGACCTATCCCCCTGAAGCTTTCTTT. The genes are TRBV7-9 and TRBJ1-1; tentatively, D is TRBD1 (6 bases). The germline V gene encodes CDR1 SEHNR and CDR2 FQNEAQ (reference sequence). Trimming pared 3 bases from V and 6 bases from J, leaving 26 bases between. The CDR3 consists of 18 residues.

The V gene is TRBV4-2, the J gene TRBJ1-2; the D is unclear. Trimming left V 0 bases short and J 5 bases short, with 13 bases between. This CDR3 is built from 15 residues. The germline gives CDR1 LGHNA, CDR2 YNFKEQ. Written as DNA, the CDR3 is TGTGCCAGCAGCCAAGAAGCCGGGTTGGGTTATGGCTACACCTTC. Protein product: CASSQEAGLGYGYTF.

This chain uses TRBV5-1 with TRBJ1-1, with D possibly matching TRBD1 (5 bases). Germline V gene lookup returns CDR1 SGHRS and CDR2 YFSETQ. V was pared by 3 bases and J by 4 bases, with 13 bases between. The CDR3 runs to 14 residues. The CDR3 region is CASSSVGGATEAFF. CDR3 DNA sequence: TGCGCCAGCAGCTCCGTCGGGGGTGCCACTGAAGCTTTCTTT.

V is TRBV19 and J is TRBJ2-7; unclear D gene. Germline V gene data show CDR1 as LNHDA and CDR2 as SQIVND (reference sequence). The CDR3 is 12 amino acids. Trimming took off 4 bases at V and 6 bases at J, with 10 bases between the two ends. The CDR3 loop reads CASSTDWSEQYF. CDR3 nucleotides: TGTGCCAGTAGTACAGACTGGAGCGAGCAGTACTTC.

This chain joins TRBV19 and TRBJ2-3, with 9 bases that match TRBD2. This CDR3 comprises 17 residues. Germline CDR1 and CDR2: LNHDA and SQIVND (reference sequence). The V and J ends lost 6 bases and 3 bases, in that order; junction bases with no gene match: 13. Here the CDR3 reads CASRPRASGANTDTQYF. The CDR3 region has the DNA TGTGCCAGTAGACCACGGGCTAGCGGGGCCAATACAGATACGCAGTATTTT.

The gene calls are TRBV13 and TRBJ1-4; TRBD1 aligns across 8 bases. The germline V gene encodes CDR1 PRHDT and CDR2 FYEKMQ (reference sequence). V shed 2 bases and J 8 bases; nucleotides not matched to a gene: 7. This CDR3 has 15 residues. CDR3 amino acids: CASSLKLQGGEKLFF. In nucleotides, the CDR3 is TGTGCCAGCAGCTTAAAGTTACAGGGGGGCGAAAAACTGTTTTTT.

This sequence joins TRBV6-1 and TRBJ2-3; the match to TRBD2 covers 7 bases. The germline V gene has CDR1 MNHNS and CDR2 SASEGT. V lost 2 bases, J lost 2 bases, and 7 bases stayed unmatched. The CDR3 length is 16 residues. Written as DNA, the CDR3 is TGTGCCAGCAGTGAATACCGCGGGGGATACACAGATACGCAGTATTTT. Protein product: CASSEYRGGYTDTQYF.

This clone has more than one count but fewer than ten. The chain has TRBV7-9 and TRBJ2-2; the D is unclear. The V and J ends lost 1 base and 5 bases respectively, with 11 bases between them. Per germline, CDR1 SEHNR and CDR2 FQNEAQ (reference sequence). This CDR3 spans 15 amino acids. CDR3 sequence (DNA): TGTGCCAGCAGCTTAGATAGCCTCTGGACCGGGGAGCTGTTTTTT. This translates into CASSLDSLWTGELFF.